This passage covers 8 T cell receptor beta chains from one sample sequenced in a study of blood T cell repertoires in COVID-19. Profiled with immunoSEQ multiplex PCR; TCRdb holds only in-frame clones, not every one. The data contain fewer than 350,000 clones, about 89% of them seen just once; the ten biggest clones take up 6.5% to 9.5%. Sequenced input: peripheral blood. The receptors derive from a woman aged 45 to 65 who had recovered from COVID-19.

The rearrangement uses TRBV15 and TRBJ1-3; D call uncertain. The V and J ends lost 4 bases and 2 bases respectively, with 15 bases between them. The CDR3 loop spans 16 amino acids. CDR1 is LNHNV, CDR2 YYDKDF, per germline (reference sequence). CDR3 in amino acids: CATSTPGGPAGNTIYF. The CDR3 DNA reads TGTGCCACCAGCACCCCAGGAGGGCCCGCTGGAAACACCATATATTTT.

V and J are TRBV19 and TRBJ1-1; no reliable D call. There are 14 residues in the CDR3. V lost 6 bases and J 10 bases, leaving 21 bases between the germline ends. Germline V gene data show CDR1 as LNHDA and CDR2 as SQIVND (reference sequence). CDR3 region: CASSQRTGIPRAFF. DNA for the CDR3: TGTGCCAGTAGCCAACGGACGGGGATCCCTCGAGCTTTCTTT. Full variable domain (remainder filled in from reference TRBV19 and TRBJ1-1): DGGITQSPKYLFRKEGQNVTLSCEQNLNHDAMYWYRQDPGQGLRLIYYSQIVNDFQKGDIAEGYSVSREKKESFPLTVTSAQKNPTAFYLCASSQRTGIPRAFFGQGTRLTVV.

This chain links TRBV10-3 with TRBJ1-6; 7 nucleotides match TRBD1. The V gene end was trimmed by 2 bases and the J gene end by 4 bases; junction bases not matched to a gene: 8. The V gene's germline CDR1 is ENHRY and CDR2 SYGVKD. CDR3 length: 17 residues. The CDR3 bases are TGTGCCATCAGTGAGGATCCCTTGGGACAGTATAATTCACCCCTCCACTTT. It yields the protein CAISEDPLGQYNSPLHF.

This chain connects TRBV18 to TRBJ2-2; D might be TRBD1 (6 bases). V lost 6 bases, J lost 0 bases, and 14 bases lay in between. The germline gives CDR1 KGHSH, CDR2 LQKENI. CDR3 length equals 16 residues. The CDR3 region is CASSLRTDSNTGELFF. CDR3 nucleotide sequence: TGTGCCAGCTCCCTCCGGACAGACTCGAACACCGGGGAGCTGTTTTTT.

The chain couples TRBV4-1 to TRBJ2-5, with a possible D match to TRBD1 (6 bases). The CDR3 consists of 13 residues. Germline CDR1 reads MGHRA; CDR2 reads YSYEKL. V was shortened by 6 bases and J by 2 bases, with 10 bases between the two germline ends. This CDR3 is CASRRTAQETQYF. The CDR3 DNA sequence: TGCGCCAGCAGAAGGACAGCTCAAGAGACCCAGTACTTC.

The chain employs TRBV9 and TRBJ2-7, with unresolved D. The length of the CDR3 is 12 residues. Germline V gene lookup returns CDR1 SGDLS and CDR2 YYNGEE. The ends were cut back, 3 bases at V and 2 bases at J, with 6 bases in the middle. The CDR3 protein is CASSGATYEQYF. The CDR3 DNA reads TGTGCCAGCAGCGGGGCAACCTACGAGCAGTACTTC.

This clone was seen more than once but under ten times. This chain uses TRBV3-1 (or the pseudogene TRBV3-2) with TRBJ2-7; possible D gene TRBD2, 6 bases. Germline loops: CDR1 LGHDT, CDR2 YNNKEL (reference sequence). The CDR3 sequence is 17 residues long. The V end was cut by 1 base, the J end by 2 bases, with 18 bases between. CDR3 amino acids: CASSQGRDSKPPYEQYF. In nucleotides, the CDR3 is TGTGCCAGCAGCCAAGGGAGGGACTCCAAACCCCCCTACGAGCAGTACTTC.

The chain uses TRBV28 and TRBJ1-4; 8 bases are a match to TRBD1. Per germline, CDR1 MDHEN and CDR2 SYDVKM. The CDR3 has 14 residues. J lost 6 bases, V lost 6 bases, and 6 bases had no gene match. CDR3 residues: CASRTGVGYEKLFF. In DNA, the CDR3 is TGTGCCAGCAGGACAGGGGTTGGGTATGAAAAACTGTTTTTT. Combining the CDR3 with reference TRBV28 and TRBJ1-4 gives the whole variable domain DVKVTQSSRYLVKRTGEKVFLECVQDMDHENMFWYRQDPGLGLRLIYFSYDVKMKEKGDIPEGYSVSREKKERFSLILESASTNQTSMYLCASRTGVGYEKLFFGSGTQLSVL.